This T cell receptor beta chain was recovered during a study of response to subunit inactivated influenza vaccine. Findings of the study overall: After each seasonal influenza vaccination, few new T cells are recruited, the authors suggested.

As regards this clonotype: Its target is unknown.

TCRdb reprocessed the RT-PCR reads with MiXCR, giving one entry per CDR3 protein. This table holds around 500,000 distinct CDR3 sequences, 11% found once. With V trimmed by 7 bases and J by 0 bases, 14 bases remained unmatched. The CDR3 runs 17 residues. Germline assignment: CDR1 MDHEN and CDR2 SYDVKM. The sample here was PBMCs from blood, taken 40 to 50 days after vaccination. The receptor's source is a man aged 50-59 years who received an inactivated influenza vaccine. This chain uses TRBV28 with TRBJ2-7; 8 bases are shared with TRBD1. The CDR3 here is CASIQGQAYHFSYEQYF. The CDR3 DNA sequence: TGTGCCAGCATCCAGGGACAGGCATACCATTTCTCCTACGAGCAGTACTTC.